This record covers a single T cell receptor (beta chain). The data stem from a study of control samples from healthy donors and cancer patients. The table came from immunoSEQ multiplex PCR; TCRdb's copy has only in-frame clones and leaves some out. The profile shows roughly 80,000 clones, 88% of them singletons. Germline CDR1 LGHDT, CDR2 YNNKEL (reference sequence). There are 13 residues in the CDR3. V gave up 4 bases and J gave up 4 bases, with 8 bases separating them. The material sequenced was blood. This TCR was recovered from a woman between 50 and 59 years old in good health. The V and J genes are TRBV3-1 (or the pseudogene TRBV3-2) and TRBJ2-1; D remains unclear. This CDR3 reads CASSRGTYNEQFF. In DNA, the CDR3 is TGTGCCAGCAGCCGAGGAACTTACAATGAGCAGTTCTTC.